Described below is a single T cell receptor (beta chain) sequence and its context. Its antigen specificity is not known. It has no much larger one-base neighbor in the sample; base qualities were not kept. The data stem from a study of blood T cell repertoires in COVID-19 (dated by TCRdb to 2018 to 2021). Some background on the complete study: The collaborator samples originated in the United States, Italy and Spain and spanned the acute and convalescent phases of COVID-19. The material from the prospective study consisted of cDNA or gDNA derived from T cells, B-cell-depleted T cells, or PBMCs. The dataset comprised deeply sampled blood TCRbeta repertoires from subjects exposed to, actively infected with, or recovered from COVID-19. The repertoires were released in a freely available public database meant as a resource for research on the immune response to SARS-CoV-2. The samples were drawn from the first 160 participants of the ongoing ImmuneRACE study and from over 950 subjects provided by 6 global collaborators. Sample metadata almost always included a de-identified subject ID, COVID-19 status, age in years and sex. Where available, HLA class I and class II types were obtained from metadata supplied by the sample provider rather than from assay-based typing. Results and caveats for the whole study, not just this receptor: The quantity of clinical and demographic metadata differed by source and by participant and was supplied without curation.

Participants in the prospective study were aged roughly 18 to 89 years, lived in 20 to 25 United States geographic areas, and enrolled through a virtual design. Cohort assignment in the prospective study relied on participant-reported clinical history from a screening survey and a study questionnaire. Recovered participants in ImmuneRACE Cohort 3 were defined by two consecutive negative NP/OP PCR tests, clearance by a healthcare professional, or resolution of symptoms. Mobile phlebotomists in the prospective study collected whole blood, serum and a nasopharyngeal or oropharyngeal swab from every participant. Participants in the prospective study had the option to provide additional blood draws and questionnaires over a roughly two-month period. Prospective study blood samples were shipped either frozen or at room temperature before DNA extraction. The CDR3 runs 13 amino acids, cysteine and phenylalanine included. Left in the record is the CDR3 DNA by itself, 39 bases read in frame from the first base. In the germline V gene (reference sequence), CDR1 corresponds to GTSNPN and CDR2 to SVGIG. At the junction V is shortened by 3 bases and J by 8 bases; bases outside the gene matches: 4.

TCRbeta CDR3 regions were amplified from genomic DNA by means of the immunoSEQ Assay, a bias-controlled multiplex PCR. Turning to the authors' computational methods: Nucleated cell counts per sample were estimated from amplification of reference gene primers within the assay. To quantify the absolute abundance of each unique TCRbeta CDR3 rearrangement, sequence reads were collapsed and filtered. For each sample, productive Simpson clonality was calculated by taking the square root of Simpson's diversity index across productive rearrangements. TCRdb mirrors the immuneACCESS table, restricted to in-frame sequences. Some clones are absent from its copies; in checked studies, under half trace to an unresolved V gene, and the reason for the others is unknown. The DNA was the basis for D and trimming; V, J and clone size are from that table. The sample includes approximately 250,000 clones, with approximately 84% observed a single time. 14% to 15% of the sample comes from the top ten.

This receptor chain uses TRBV30 and TRBJ1-6; 7 bases in between match TRBD1. Material for sequencing was PBMCs or T cells enriched from blood (not recorded which). The TCR sequence derives from a man aged 40-49 years who had recovered from COVID-19. The DNA reads as follows: TGTGCCTGGAGCGACAGGGTGTATTCACCCCTCCACTTT. The translation is CAWSDRVYSPLHF. Outside the CDR3, residues come from the reference TRBV30 and TRBJ1-6 proteins, so the full variable domain is: SQTIHQWPATLVQPVGSPLSLECTVEGTSNPNLYWYRQAAGRGLQLLFYSVGIGQISSEVPQNLSASRPQDRQFILSSKKLLLSDSGFYLCAWSDRVYSPLHFGNGTRLTVT.